The 19 T cell receptor beta chains below were found in one sample sequenced in a study of blood T cell repertoires in COVID-19. Some clones are missing from TCRdb's copy, which holds only in-frame ones; the method was immunoSEQ multiplex PCR. Of around 290,000 clones listed, around nine tenths are singletons. The material sequenced was peripheral blood. The source of these receptors is a man aged 35 to 55 with acute or convalescent COVID-19.

The rearrangement joins TRBV5-1 to TRBJ2-1; 12 nucleotides align to TRBD1. The V gene's germline CDR1 is SGHRS and CDR2 YFSETQ. CDR3 size: 15 residues. After removal of 3 bases from V and 6 bases from J, the junction contained 4 bases not matched to a gene. The CDR3 is CASSSGTGGLNEQFF. The CDR3 DNA follows: TGCGCCAGCAGCTCCGGGACAGGGGGCCTCAATGAGCAGTTCTTC.

CDR3 DNA sequence: TGTGCCAGCAGCCCACAGGGGGATCAGCCCCAGCATTTT. Protein product: CASSPQGDQPQHF. The chain is built from TRBV11-2 and TRBJ1-5; 8 bases align to TRBD1. V trimming: 5 bases; J trimming: 5 bases; junction bases outside the gene matches: 2. Germline values: CDR1 SGHAT, CDR2 FQNNGV. The CDR3 is 13 amino acids.

The chain uses TRBV12-5 and TRBJ2-7, with D uncertain. The CDR3 is 11 residues long. CDR1 and CDR2 from the germline V gene are LGHNT and FRNRAP. The V gene lost 6 bases and the J gene lost 4 bases, with 7 bases spanning the gap. The CDR3 DNA reads TGTGCTAGTGGCCTTCTTTACGAGCAGTACTTC. This codes for CASGLLYEQYF.

V gene TRBV2 combines with J gene TRBJ1-5; 7 bases are shared with TRBD1. Germline lookup yields CDR1 SNHLY and CDR2 FYNNEI. V was pared by 6 bases and J by 2 bases, with 4 bases of the junction left unmatched. The CDR3 length is 14 residues. The CDR3 here is CASRRQGRNQPQHF. DNA of the CDR3: TGTGCCAGCAGGAGACAGGGTCGCAATCAGCCCCAGCATTTT.

The J gene is TRBJ1-1, the V gene TRBV5-5; TRBD1 is a possible D gene (5 bases). The CDR3 is made up of 14 amino acids. The germline V and J ends were trimmed by 0 bases and 5 bases, with 11 bases remaining between them. Germline CDR1 is SGHKS and CDR2 is YYEKEE (reference sequence). DNA for the CDR3: TGTGCCAGCAGCTTGGATGTCAGGGCAACTGAAGCTTTCTTT. Protein: CASSLDVRATEAFF.

The rearrangement uses TRBV7-2 and TRBJ2-7; TRBD2 aligns across 12 bases. This CDR3 comprises 13 residues. Germline V gene data show CDR1 as SGHTA and CDR2 as FQGNSA. V gave up 5 bases and J gave up 4 bases; unmatched junction bases: 0. The CDR3 region has the DNA TGTGCCAGCAGCGGGACTAGCGGGTACGAGCAGTACTTC. Encoded protein: CASSGTSGYEQYF. Together with reference TRBV7-2 and TRBJ2-7, the CDR3 gives the full variable domain: GAGVSQSPSNKVTEKGKDVELRCDPISGHTALYWYRQSLGQGLEFLIYFQGNSAPDKSGLPSDRFSAERTGGSVSTLTIQRTQQEDSAVYLCASSGTSGYEQYFGPGTRLTVT.

This rearrangement joins TRBV7-8 to TRBJ1-2, with 8 bases aligning to TRBD1. Germline V gene sequence: CDR1 SGHVS, CDR2 FQNEAQ. With V trimmed by 6 bases and J by 8 bases, 8 bases remained unmatched. This CDR3 contains 13 residues. CDR3 DNA: TGTGCCAGCAGAGCAACAGGGGGACGGGGCTACACCTTC. Translating it yields CASRATGGRGYTF. The full variable domain, its missing parts supplied by reference TRBV7-8 and TRBJ1-2, is GAGVSQSPRYKVAKRGQDVALRCDPISGHVSLFWYQQALGQGPEFLTYFQNEAQLDKSGLPSDRFFAERPEGSVSTLKIQRTQQEDSAVYLCASRATGGRGYTFGSGTRLTVV.

This chain uses TRBV3-1 (or the pseudogene TRBV3-2) with TRBJ2-3; D is unresolved. Germline CDR1 reads LGHDT; CDR2 reads YNNKEL (reference sequence). V was clipped by 4 bases and J by 6 bases, with 17 bases between them. The CDR3 is made up of 15 amino acids. CDR3 region: CASSPYLGRADTQYF. CDR3 bases: TGTGCCAGCAGCCCATACTTAGGCCGAGCGGATACGCAGTATTTT.

The genes are TRBV10-1 and TRBJ1-1; 8 bases align to TRBD1. The CDR3 spans 15 residues. Germline-derived CDR1 and CDR2 are WNHNN and SYGVQD (reference sequence). The junction had 7 bases not matched to a gene; V was cut back by 0 bases and J by 7 bases. CDR3 nucleotides: TGCGCCAGCAGTGAGTCTCAGGGGGCGAAGGTTGAAGCTTTCTTT. It is translated as CASSESQGAKVEAFF.

The genes are TRBV2 and TRBJ2-1; D perhaps matches TRBD1 (5 bases). The length of the CDR3 is 15 residues. V dropped 7 bases and J dropped 4 bases, with 17 bases sitting between them. Germline V gene data show CDR1 as SNHLY and CDR2 as FYNNEI. The CDR3 region is CASTVLSGMYNEQFF. DNA for the CDR3: TGTGCCAGCACAGTCTTATCAGGGATGTACAATGAGCAGTTCTTC.

The DNA of the CDR3 is TGTGCCAGCGGTCGGGGACATATCTTACCTGGGGCCAACGTCCTGACTTTC. Its translation: CASGRGHILPGANVLTF. The chain carries TRBV2 and TRBJ2-6; tentatively, D is TRBD1 (6 bases). V gave up 8 bases and J gave up 2 bases, with 19 bases separating them. Germline lookup yields CDR1 SNHLY and CDR2 FYNNEI. The CDR3 totals 17 residues.

The chain uses TRBV6-5 and TRBJ1-5; D remains ambiguous. V was shortened by 7 bases and J by 2 bases, with 15 bases between the two germline ends. The CDR3 is 15 amino acids. Per germline, CDR1 MNHEY and CDR2 SVGAGI. The DNA of the CDR3 is TGTGCCAGCACCCCTGGATGGAGTGGCAATCAGCCCCAGCATTTT. This codes for CASTPGWSGNQPQHF.

This clone appeared a few times. The chain has TRBV11-1 and TRBJ2-7, with 7 bases that match TRBD1. Per germline, CDR1 SGHAT and CDR2 FQDESV (reference sequence). The CDR3 loop spans 13 amino acids. Losses at the gene ends were 3 bases for V and 3 bases for J; bases not matched to a gene: 2. This CDR3 reads CASSLSGGYEQYF. The CDR3, as DNA: TGTGCCAGCAGCTTGTCAGGGGGCTACGAGCAGTACTTC.

This clone was recorded a few times. This chain joins TRBV11-2 and TRBJ1-4; TRBD1 matches at 8 bases. The V gene end was trimmed by 7 bases and the J gene end by 0 bases; junction bases not matched to a gene: 4. Germline CDR1 and CDR2: SGHAT and FQNNGV. CDR3 length: 15 residues. CDR3 sequence reads: CASKRQGTTNEKLFF. The CDR3 DNA follows: TGTGCCAGCAAGAGACAGGGGACAACTAATGAAAAACTGTTTTTT.

V and J are TRBV12-3 or TRBV12-4 and TRBJ1-1; D ambiguous. V was shortened by 3 bases and J by 5 bases, with 7 bases between the two germline ends. The CDR3 is made up of 12 amino acids. The CDR3 protein is CASSLRATEAFF. The CDR3 bases are TGTGCCAGCAGTTTGAGGGCTACTGAAGCTTTCTTT.

The V call is TRBV12-5, the J call TRBJ2-1; 10 positions match TRBD1. With 0 bases clipped from V and 3 bases from J, the junction kept 2 bases outside the gene matches. Germline CDR1 is LGHNT and CDR2 is FRNRAP. The CDR3 extends over 16 amino acids. The CDR3 sequence: CASGLVRTGGYNEQFF. The CDR3 region has the DNA TGTGCTAGTGGTTTGGTACGGACAGGGGGCTACAATGAGCAGTTCTTC.

The chain combines TRBV5-1 with TRBJ2-2; maybe TRBD1 (6 bases). Trimming shortened V by 5 bases and J by 4 bases, and 18 bases separated the two germline ends. The CDR3 is 16 residues long. Per germline, CDR1 SGHRS and CDR2 YFSETQ. The CDR3 DNA is TGCGCCAGCAGACCTACAGGGATCGGTGGCACCGGGGAGCTGTTTTTT. Residues: CASRPTGIGGTGELFF. Using reference TRBV5-1 and TRBJ2-2 for the parts outside the CDR3, the full variable domain is KAGVTQTPRYLIKTRGQQVTLSCSPISGHRSVSWYQQTPGQGLQFLFEYFSETQRNKGNFPGRFSGRQFSNSRSEMNVSTLELGDSALYLCASRPTGIGGTGELFFGEGSRLTVL.

This chain joins TRBV4-1 and TRBJ1-5, with D unclear. The CDR3 contains 14 residues. The V gene's germline CDR1 is MGHRA and CDR2 YSYEKL. The V and J ends lost 0 bases and 5 bases respectively, with 8 bases between them. The DNA of the CDR3 is TGCGCCAGCAGCCAAGATGGGCTCTATCAGCCCCAGCATTTT. Protein: CASSQDGLYQPQHF.

The rearrangement uses TRBV5-4 and TRBJ2-1; a weak D match, TRBD1 (6 bases). Germline CDR1 and CDR2: SGHNT and YYREEE (reference sequence). V was cut by 1 base and J by 6 bases, with 17 bases left in between. This CDR3 is 16 amino acids long. The chain's CDR3 is CASSLSGAAKRNEQFF. The CDR3 nucleotides read TGTGCCAGCAGCTTGTCAGGGGCGGCGAAACGCAATGAGCAGTTCTTC.